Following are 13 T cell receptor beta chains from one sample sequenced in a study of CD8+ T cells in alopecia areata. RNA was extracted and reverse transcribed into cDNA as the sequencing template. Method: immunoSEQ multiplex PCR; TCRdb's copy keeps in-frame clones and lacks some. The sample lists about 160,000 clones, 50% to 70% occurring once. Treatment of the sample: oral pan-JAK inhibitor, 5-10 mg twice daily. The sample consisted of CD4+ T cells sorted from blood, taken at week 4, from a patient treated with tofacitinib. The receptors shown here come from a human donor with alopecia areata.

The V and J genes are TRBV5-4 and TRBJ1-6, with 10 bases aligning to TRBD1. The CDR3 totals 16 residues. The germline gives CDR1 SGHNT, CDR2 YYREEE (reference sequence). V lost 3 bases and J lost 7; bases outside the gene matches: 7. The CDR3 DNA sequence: TGTGCCAGCAGCTCGCCGGGACAGGGGATGAATTCACCCCTCCACTTT. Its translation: CASSSPGQGMNSPLHF.

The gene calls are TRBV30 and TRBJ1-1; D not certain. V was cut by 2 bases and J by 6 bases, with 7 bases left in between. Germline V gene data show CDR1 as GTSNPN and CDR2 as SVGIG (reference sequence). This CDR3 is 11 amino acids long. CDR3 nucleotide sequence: TGTGCCTGGAGTCTGGGCCCTGAAGCTTTCTTT. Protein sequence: CAWSLGPEAFF.

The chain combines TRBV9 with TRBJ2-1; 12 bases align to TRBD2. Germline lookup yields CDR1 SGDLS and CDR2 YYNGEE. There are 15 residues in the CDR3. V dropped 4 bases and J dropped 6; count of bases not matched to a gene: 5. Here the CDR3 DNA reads TGTGCCAGCAGCCCACTAGCGGGGGGTCCCAATGAGCAGTTCTTC. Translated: CASSPLAGGPNEQFF.

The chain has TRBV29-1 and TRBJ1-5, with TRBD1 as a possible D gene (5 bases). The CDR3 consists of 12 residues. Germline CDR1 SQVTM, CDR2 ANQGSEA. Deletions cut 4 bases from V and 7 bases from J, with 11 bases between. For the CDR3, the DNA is TGCAGCGTTGTCGAGGGGAACCAGCCCCAGCATTTT. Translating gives CSVVEGNQPQHF.

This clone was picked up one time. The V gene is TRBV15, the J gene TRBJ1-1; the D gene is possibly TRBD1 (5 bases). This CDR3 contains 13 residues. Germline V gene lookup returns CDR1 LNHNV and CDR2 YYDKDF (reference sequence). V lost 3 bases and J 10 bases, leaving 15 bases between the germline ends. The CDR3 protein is CATSRGTGVGAFF. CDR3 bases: TGTGCCACCAGCAGGGGGACCGGGGTTGGAGCTTTCTTT.

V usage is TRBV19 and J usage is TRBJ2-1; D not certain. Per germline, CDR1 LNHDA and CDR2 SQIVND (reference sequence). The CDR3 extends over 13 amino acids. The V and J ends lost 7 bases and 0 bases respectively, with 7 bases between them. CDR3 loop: CASTVSSYNEQFF. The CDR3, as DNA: TGTGCCAGTACAGTGAGCTCCTACAATGAGCAGTTCTTC.

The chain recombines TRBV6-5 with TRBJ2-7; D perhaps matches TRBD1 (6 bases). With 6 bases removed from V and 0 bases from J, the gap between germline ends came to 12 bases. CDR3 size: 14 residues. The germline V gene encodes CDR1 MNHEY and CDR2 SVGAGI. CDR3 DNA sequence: TGTGCCAGCAGCGAACAGGGTAGCTCCTACGAGCAGTACTTC. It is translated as CASSEQGSSYEQYF.

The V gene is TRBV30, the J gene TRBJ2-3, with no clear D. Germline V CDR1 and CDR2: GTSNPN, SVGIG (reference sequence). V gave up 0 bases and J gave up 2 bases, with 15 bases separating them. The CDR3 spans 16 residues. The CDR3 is CAWSVSTGRPTDTQYF. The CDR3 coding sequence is TGTGCCTGGAGTGTATCAACCGGCAGACCCACAGATACGCAGTATTTT.

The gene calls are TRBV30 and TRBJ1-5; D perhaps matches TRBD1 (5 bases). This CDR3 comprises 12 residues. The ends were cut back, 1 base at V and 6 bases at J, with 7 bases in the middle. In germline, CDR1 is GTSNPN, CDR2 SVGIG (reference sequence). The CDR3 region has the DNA TGTGCCTGGAGTGCAGGGTTTCAGCCCCAGCATTTT. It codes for CAWSAGFQPQHF.

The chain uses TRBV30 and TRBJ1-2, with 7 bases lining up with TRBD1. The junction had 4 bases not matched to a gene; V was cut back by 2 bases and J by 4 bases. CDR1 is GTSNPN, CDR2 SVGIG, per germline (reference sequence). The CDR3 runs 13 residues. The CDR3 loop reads CAWSSDRRYGYTF. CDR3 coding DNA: TGTGCCTGGAGTTCGGACAGGCGCTATGGCTACACCTTC.

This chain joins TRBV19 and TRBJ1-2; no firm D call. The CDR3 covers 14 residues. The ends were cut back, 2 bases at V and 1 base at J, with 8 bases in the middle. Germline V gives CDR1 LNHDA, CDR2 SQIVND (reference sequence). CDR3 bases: TGTGCCAGTAGTATAAGGCGGGGTAACTATGGCTACACCTTC. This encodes CASSIRRGNYGYTF.

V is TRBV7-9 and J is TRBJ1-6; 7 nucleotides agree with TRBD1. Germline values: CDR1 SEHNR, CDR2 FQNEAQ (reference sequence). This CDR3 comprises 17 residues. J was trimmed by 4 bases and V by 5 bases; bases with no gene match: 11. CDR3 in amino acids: CASSPMGQFNYNSPLHF. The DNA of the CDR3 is TGTGCCAGCAGCCCTATGGGACAGTTCAATTATAATTCACCCCTCCACTTT. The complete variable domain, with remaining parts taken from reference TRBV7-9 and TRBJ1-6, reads DTGVSQNPRHKITKRGQNVTFRCDPISEHNRLYWYRQTLGQGPEFLTYFQNEAQLEKSRLLSDRFSAERPKGSFSTLEIQRTEQGDSAMYLCASSPMGQFNYNSPLHFGNGTRLTVT.

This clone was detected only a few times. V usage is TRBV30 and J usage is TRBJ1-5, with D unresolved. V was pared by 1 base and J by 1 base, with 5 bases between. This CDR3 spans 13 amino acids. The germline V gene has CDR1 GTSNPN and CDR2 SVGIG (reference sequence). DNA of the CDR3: TGTGCCTGGAGTGCCCAGAGCAATCAGCCCCAGCATTTT. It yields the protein CAWSAQSNQPQHF.